This TCR beta chain was identified in a study of CD8+ T cells in alopecia areata. On the study more broadly: Treatment comprised oral tofacitinib, 5 to 10 mg twice daily, in treated patients.

This clone has just a few counts. The antigen remains undetermined. As to treatment: oral pan-JAK inhibitor, 5-10 mg twice daily. Specimens obtained from alopecia areata patients comprised lesional scalp punch biopsies and peripheral blood. Notes on the study in general: When scalp samples are sequenced, resident alphabeta T cells of normal skin are also captured. There was only one nonresponder, so it was unclear how baseline CD8+ expansion relates to response.

RNA was isolated and reverse transcribed to cDNA, the sequencing template. Libraries were prepared by immunoSEQ multiplex PCR; TCRdb keeps only in-frame clonotypes and omits some of them. The sample lists around 100,000 clones, less than 60% occurring once. Germline-derived CDR1 and CDR2 are SNHLY and FYNNEI. The CDR3 sequence is 14 residues long. V lost 4 bases to trimming and J lost 2 bases; unmatched junction nucleotides: 4. V gene TRBV2 combines with J gene TRBJ2-7; 8 positions match TRBD1. The origin of this receptor is a human donor with alopecia areata. Sequencing was performed on CD4+ T cells sorted from blood, taken at week 24, from a patient treated with tofacitinib. The CDR3 DNA follows: TGTGCCAGCAGTGGACAGGGGTTAACCTACGAGCAGTACTTC. Translated, it gives CASSGQGLTYEQYF.